This T cell receptor (beta chain) was recovered during a study of T cell changes during pregnancy in multiple sclerosis. Some clones are missing from TCRdb's copy, which holds only in-frame ones; the method was immunoSEQ multiplex PCR. The sample lists more than 15,000 clones, 88% occurring once. The CDR3 spans 11 residues. Per the germline V gene, CDR1 is WNHNN and CDR2 is SYGVQD (reference sequence). V was trimmed by 3 bases and J by 5 bases, leaving 5 bases between them. In this sample, this clone turned up a few times. The receptor was isolated from a female donor in good health, enrolled as a control in a pregnancy study. V gene TRBV10-1 combines with J gene TRBJ2-7, with D perhaps matching TRBD1 (5 bases). This specimen was CD4+ T cells from peripheral blood mononuclear cells, taken in the first trimester of pregnancy. Here the CDR3 reads CASSDRDEQYF. Written as DNA, the CDR3 is TGCGCCAGCAGTGACAGGGACGAGCAGTACTTC.